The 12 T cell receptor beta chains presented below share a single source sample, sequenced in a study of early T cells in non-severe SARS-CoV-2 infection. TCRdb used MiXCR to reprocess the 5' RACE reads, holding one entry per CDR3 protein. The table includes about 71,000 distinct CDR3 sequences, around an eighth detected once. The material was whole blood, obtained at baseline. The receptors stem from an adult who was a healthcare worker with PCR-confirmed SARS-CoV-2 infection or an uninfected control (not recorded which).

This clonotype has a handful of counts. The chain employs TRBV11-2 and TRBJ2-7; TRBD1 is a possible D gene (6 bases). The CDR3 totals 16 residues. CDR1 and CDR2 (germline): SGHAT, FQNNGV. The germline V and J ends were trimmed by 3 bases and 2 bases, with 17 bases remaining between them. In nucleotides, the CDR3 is TGTGCCAGCAGCTTTCACCCGGGACACAAAACCTACGAGCAGTACTTC. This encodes CASSFHPGHKTYEQYF. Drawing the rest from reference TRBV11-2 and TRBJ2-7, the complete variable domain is EAGVAQSPRYKIIEKRQSVAFWCNPISGHATLYWYQQILGQGPKLLIQFQNNGVVDDSQLPKDRFSAERLKGVDSTLKIQPAKLEDSAVYLCASSFHPGHKTYEQYFGPGTRLTVT.

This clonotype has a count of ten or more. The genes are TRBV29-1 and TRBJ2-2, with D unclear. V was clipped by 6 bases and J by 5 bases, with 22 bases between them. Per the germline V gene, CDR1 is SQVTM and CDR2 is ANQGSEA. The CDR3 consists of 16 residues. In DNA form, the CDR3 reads TGCAGCGTGTCGGGCGGTGAGGAAGGACGGACCGGGGAGCTGTTTTTT. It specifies CSVSGGEEGRTGELFF.

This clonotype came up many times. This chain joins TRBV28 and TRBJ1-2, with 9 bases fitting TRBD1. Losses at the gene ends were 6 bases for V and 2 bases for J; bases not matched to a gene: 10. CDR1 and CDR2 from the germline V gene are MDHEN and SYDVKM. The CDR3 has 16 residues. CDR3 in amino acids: CASSPGGQGANYGYTF. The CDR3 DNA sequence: TGTGCCAGCAGCCCAGGGGGACAGGGTGCCAACTATGGCTACACCTTC.

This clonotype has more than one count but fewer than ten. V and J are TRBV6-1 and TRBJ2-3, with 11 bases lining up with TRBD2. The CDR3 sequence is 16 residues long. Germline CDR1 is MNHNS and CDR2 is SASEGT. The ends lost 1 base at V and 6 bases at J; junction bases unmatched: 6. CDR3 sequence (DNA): TGTGCCAGCAGTGAAGATGTTGGACTAGCGGGCGATACGCAGTATTTT. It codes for CASSEDVGLAGDTQYF.

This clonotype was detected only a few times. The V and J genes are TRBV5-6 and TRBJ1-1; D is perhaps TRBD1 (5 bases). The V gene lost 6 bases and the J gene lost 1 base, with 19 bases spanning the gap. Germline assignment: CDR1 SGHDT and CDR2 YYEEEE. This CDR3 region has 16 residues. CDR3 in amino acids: CASTLFSGGENTEAFF. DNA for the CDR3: TGTGCCAGCACTTTGTTTTCTGGGGGGGAGAACACTGAAGCTTTCTTT.

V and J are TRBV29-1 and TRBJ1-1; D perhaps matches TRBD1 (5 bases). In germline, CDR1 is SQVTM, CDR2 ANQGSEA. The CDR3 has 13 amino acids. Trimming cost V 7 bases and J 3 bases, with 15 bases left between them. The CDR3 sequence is CSANDRRDTEAFF. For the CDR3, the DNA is TGCAGCGCCAACGATCGCAGGGACACTGAAGCTTTCTTT.

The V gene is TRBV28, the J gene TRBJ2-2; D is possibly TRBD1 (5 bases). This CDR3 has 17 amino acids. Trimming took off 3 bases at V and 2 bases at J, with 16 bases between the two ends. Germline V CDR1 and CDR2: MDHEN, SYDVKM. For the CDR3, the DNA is TGTGCCAGCAGTTTCCTCCGCGGTCAGGGAAACACCGGGGAGCTGTTTTTT. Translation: CASSFLRGQGNTGELFF.

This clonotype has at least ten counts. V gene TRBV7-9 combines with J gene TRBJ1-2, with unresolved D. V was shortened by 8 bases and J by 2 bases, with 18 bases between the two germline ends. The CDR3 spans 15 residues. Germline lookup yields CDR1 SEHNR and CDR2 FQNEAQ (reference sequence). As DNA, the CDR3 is TGTGCCAGCGCTCAGGAGGGAGTGGAAAACTATGGCTACACCTTC. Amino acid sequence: CASAQEGVENYGYTF.

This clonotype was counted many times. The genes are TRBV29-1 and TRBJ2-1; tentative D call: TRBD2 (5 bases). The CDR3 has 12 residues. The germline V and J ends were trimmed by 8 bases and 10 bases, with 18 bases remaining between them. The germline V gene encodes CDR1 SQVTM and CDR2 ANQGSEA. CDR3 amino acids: CSFRGVGMEQFF. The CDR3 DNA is TGCAGCTTCCGGGGAGTGGGGATGGAGCAGTTCTTC.

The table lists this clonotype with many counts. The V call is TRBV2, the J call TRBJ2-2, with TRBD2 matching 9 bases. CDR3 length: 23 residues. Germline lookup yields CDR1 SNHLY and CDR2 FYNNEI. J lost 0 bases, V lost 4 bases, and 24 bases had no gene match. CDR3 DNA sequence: TGTGCCAGCAGTGGGCCCGGGGATCGCGGGCGGGTTAGCGGGGGCCCGAACACCGGGGAGCTGTTTTTT. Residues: CASSGPGDRGRVSGGPNTGELFF. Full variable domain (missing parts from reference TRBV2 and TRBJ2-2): EPEVTQTPSHQVTQMGQEVILRCVPISNHLYFYWYRQILGQKVEFLVSFYNNEISEKSEIFDDQFSVERPDGSNFTLKIRSTKLEDSAMYFCASSGPGDRGRVSGGPNTGELFFGEGSRLTVL.

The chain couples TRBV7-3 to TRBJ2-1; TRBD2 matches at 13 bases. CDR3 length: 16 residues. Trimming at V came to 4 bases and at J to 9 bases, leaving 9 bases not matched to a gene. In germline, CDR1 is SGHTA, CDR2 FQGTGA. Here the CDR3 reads CASSSGRTSGGLEQFF. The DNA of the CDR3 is TGTGCCAGCAGCTCGGGCCGGACTAGCGGGGGCCTTGAGCAGTTCTTC.

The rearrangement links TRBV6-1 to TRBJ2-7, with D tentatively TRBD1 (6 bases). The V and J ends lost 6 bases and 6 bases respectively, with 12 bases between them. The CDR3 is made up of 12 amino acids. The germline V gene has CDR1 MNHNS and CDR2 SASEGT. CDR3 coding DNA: TGTGCCAGCAGCAAAACAGGGTTCGAGCAGTACTTC. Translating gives CASSKTGFEQYF.